One sample yielded the 17 T cell receptor beta chains listed below, sequenced in a study of cytomegalovirus exposure and HLA in healthy donors (TCRdb year 2017). Receptor libraries were prepared by the immunoSEQ multiplex PCR assay. A mixture of 60 forward primers for TCR Vbeta segments and 13 reverse primers for TCR Jbeta segments was used in the multiplex PCR. TCRdb took this table from immuneACCESS and kept in-frame rearrangements with V and J called. Such tables lack part of the clones; where checked against another copy, unresolved V genes explain under half of the gap, and the rest is unexplained. This sample is represented by around 150,000 clones; 80% to 90% of them were singletons. The ten largest clones take up around 5.2% of the sample. The source material was PBMCs. Receptor source: a woman aged 30 to 39 in good health and CMV-seronegative.

This clone appeared a single time. This chain connects TRBV10-3 to TRBJ1-2, with D perhaps matching TRBD1 (6 bases). The CDR3 runs 13 residues. Germline-derived CDR1 and CDR2 are ENHRY and SYGVKD. The ends were cut back, 5 bases at V and 4 bases at J, with 11 bases in the middle. The CDR3 region is CAISLQGSYGYTF. DNA for the CDR3: TGTGCCATCAGTTTACAGGGATCCTATGGCTACACCTTC.

This chain links TRBV10-1 with TRBJ2-5; 8 bases match TRBD2. V lost 0 bases, J lost 3 bases, and 3 bases stayed unmatched. The CDR3 runs to 15 residues. Germline CDR1 WNHNN, CDR2 SYGVQD (reference sequence). CDR3 coding DNA: TGCGCCAGCAGTGAGTCTGAAGCGGGGGAAGAGACCCAGTACTTC. Translated: CASSESEAGEETQYF.

V and J are TRBV4-1 and TRBJ2-7; 7 bases align to TRBD2. Germline CDR1 and CDR2: MGHRA and YSYEKL. V dropped 0 bases and J dropped 2; count of bases not matched to a gene: 7. The CDR3 spans 16 residues. This CDR3 reads CASSQDSLGGTYEQYF. The DNA for the CDR3 is TGCGCCAGCAGCCAAGATAGCCTGGGGGGGACCTACGAGCAGTACTTC.

This chain joins TRBV11-1 and TRBJ1-2, with 8 bases aligning to TRBD1. CDR3 size: 16 residues. The junction had 15 bases not matched to a gene; V was cut back by 5 bases and J by 7 bases. Germline CDR1 and CDR2: SGHAT and FQDESV (reference sequence). CDR3 DNA: TGTGCCAGCAGCCCGCGGTCAGGGGGCCTTCACCCTGGCTACACCTTC. Protein sequence: CASSPRSGGLHPGYTF.

This CDR3 is CASSPDRAYSNQPQHF. The CDR3 DNA sequence: TGTGCCAGCAGCCCGGACAGGGCCTATAGCAATCAGCCCCAGCATTTT. The gene calls are TRBV7-8 and TRBJ1-5, with 8 positions matching TRBD1. V lost 5 bases and J lost 0; bases outside the gene matches: 6. The germline gives CDR1 SGHVS, CDR2 FQNEAQ. This CDR3 is 16 amino acids long.

This clone appeared once. The V gene is TRBV19, the J gene TRBJ2-2; 8 positions match TRBD2. The CDR3 runs to 14 residues. V gave up 8 bases and J gave up 4 bases; unmatched junction bases: 6. CDR1 is LNHDA and CDR2 is SQIVND in the germline V gene (reference sequence). In DNA, the CDR3 is TGTGCCAGTTCACGGGAGGGTATCACCGGGGAGCTGTTTTTT. Amino acids: CASSREGITGELFF.

The CDR3, as DNA: TGCGCCAGCAGCCAAGCGACAGGGGGAACCGGGGAGCTGTTTTTT. Protein product: CASSQATGGTGELFF. The chain has TRBV4-3 and TRBJ2-2; 9 bases map to TRBD1. The CDR3 loop spans 15 amino acids. Per the germline V gene, CDR1 is LGHNA and CDR2 is YSLEER. The V and J ends lost 1 base and 5 bases, in that order; junction bases with no gene match: 2.

The CDR3 region is CASSIGYRGASNQPQHF. The CDR3 DNA sequence: TGTGCCAGTAGTATAGGCTACAGGGGGGCTAGCAATCAGCCCCAGCATTTT. The chain combines TRBV19 with TRBJ1-5, with 8 bases lining up with TRBD1. After removal of 1 base from V and 0 bases from J, the junction contained 5 bases not matched to a gene. CDR3 length: 17 residues. CDR1 and CDR2 (germline): LNHDA, SQIVND (reference sequence).

In this sample, this clone turned up a few times. The chain uses TRBV28 and TRBJ2-1; 11 bases map to TRBD1. Germline V lookup: CDR1 MDHEN, CDR2 SYDVKM. The CDR3 covers 16 residues. The V segment lost 6 bases and the J segment 8 bases; nucleotides outside the gene matches: 12. CDR3 bases: TGTGCCAGCAGGCCCCGCGGGACAGGGGGTAGGGATGAGCAGTTCTTC. Encoded protein: CASRPRGTGGRDEQFF.

This chain links TRBV20-1 with TRBJ1-4; D not resolved. The germline CDR1 and CDR2 sequences are DFQATT and SNEGSKA (reference sequence). The CDR3 loop spans 11 amino acids. V was pared by 6 bases and J by 4 bases, with 6 bases between. CDR3 nucleotide sequence: TGCAGTGCCCCACATAATGAAAAACTGTTTTTT. It specifies CSAPHNEKLFF.

The chain combines TRBV25-1 with TRBJ2-7, with D perhaps TRBD2 (6 bases). Germline CDR1 and CDR2: MGHDK and SYGVNS. This CDR3 region has 15 residues. With 3 bases removed from V and 5 bases from J, the gap between germline ends came to 17 bases. The CDR3 protein is CASSDPGGVWDEQYF. CDR3 bases: TGTGCCAGCAGTGACCCAGGCGGGGTCTGGGACGAGCAGTACTTC.

J is TRBJ2-4 and V is TRBV7-6; the D is unclear. This CDR3 is built from 14 residues. Germline V lookup: CDR1 SGHVS, CDR2 FNYEAQ. Trimming pared 1 base from V and 6 bases from J, leaving 10 bases between. The CDR3 bases are TGTGCCAGCAGCTTAGATCCGGGTACAAACATTCAGTACTTC. Protein sequence: CASSLDPGTNIQYF.

This sequence joins TRBV7-2 and TRBJ1-6; D remains unclear. There are 15 residues in the CDR3. V was shortened by 2 bases and J by 4 bases, with 9 bases between the two germline ends. CDR1 SGHTA and CDR2 FQGNSA come from the germline V gene. The CDR3 protein is CASSLLVGYNSPLHF. The CDR3, as DNA: TGTGCCAGCAGCTTATTAGTCGGTTATAATTCACCCCTCCACTTT.

Notes on this clone: The junction does not match germline at one end; this may be a read error. This sample also contains other DNA sequences that code for the same CDR3. In DNA form, the CDR3 reads TGCGCCAGCAGCCCTAGGACAGGGTCCTCCGAGCAGTACTTC. This codes for CASSPRTGSSEQYF. V is TRBV5-1 and J is TRBJ2-7, with TRBD1 matching over 8 bases. The CDR3 runs to 14 residues. CDR1 and CDR2 (germline): SGHRS, YFSETQ.

V gene TRBV6-1 combines with J gene TRBJ1-5, with D perhaps TRBD1 (6 bases). This CDR3 spans 15 amino acids. Germline CDR1 and CDR2: MNHNS and SASEGT. The germline V and J ends were trimmed by 7 bases and 0 bases, with 13 bases remaining between them. The CDR3 nucleotides are TGTGCCAGCATCCCGGGACACAATAGCAATCAGCCCCAGCATTTT. Protein product: CASIPGHNSNQPQHF.

CDR3 bases: TGTGCCAGCAGCCGGATCGGTCAGGGCGCAGATACGCAGTATTTT. Protein sequence: CASSRIGQGADTQYF. J is TRBJ2-3 and V is TRBV7-2; perhaps TRBD1 as D (5 bases). Looked up from germline, CDR1 is SGHTA and CDR2 is FQGNSA. The CDR3 has 15 residues. The V and J ends lost 5 bases and 4 bases respectively, with 16 bases between them.

This chain connects TRBV7-2 to TRBJ2-7, with D tentatively TRBD1 (6 bases). Germline V gene data show CDR1 as SGHTA and CDR2 as FQGNSA. Trimming shortened V by 3 bases and J by 3 bases, and 18 bases separated the two germline ends. This CDR3 region has 16 residues. The CDR3 spells CASSFYPQGMVYEQYF. The CDR3 bases are TGTGCCAGCAGCTTCTACCCACAGGGTATGGTCTACGAGCAGTACTTC.